This T cell receptor beta chain was found in a study of long-term antiretroviral therapy in people with HIV. Study context: The oldest samples precede the 2015 immediate-ART recommendation by about a decade.

Survey level was the resolution at which the v3.0 immunoSEQ assay ran. For each individual sample, sequencing targeted about 40,000-55,000 T-cell genomes. The assay was immunoSEQ multiplex PCR, and TCRdb's table has in-frame clones only and misses some. The sample has around 32,000 clones, around 97% seen once. Per the germline V gene, CDR1 is LGHNA and CDR2 is YSLEER. The V end was cut by 1 base, the J end by 6 bases, with 5 bases between. The CDR3 extends over 12 amino acids. The sequences come from unsorted PBMCs, collected 7.6 years after starting antiretroviral therapy. The sequence was collected from a man in his thirties or forties with HIV. V and J are TRBV4-3 and TRBJ2-3; D unclear. CDR3 sequence: CASSQVGDTQYF. In nucleotides, the CDR3 is TGCGCCAGCAGCCAAGTCGGCGATACGCAGTATTTT.